One TCR beta chain is described in this entry. These data come from a study of blood T cell repertoires in COVID-19. Original data processing: Estimates of nucleated cell counts were drawn from the amplification of reference gene primers. Repertoires were generated with immunoSEQ multiplex PCR, while TCRdb's copy carries only in-frame clones and drops some. The DNA was the basis for D and trimming; V, J and clone size are from that table. This table has 130,000 or so clones, over 75% appearing once. V shed 3 bases and J shed 4 bases, with 19 bases lying between them. This CDR3 region has 17 residues. Germline V gene sequence: CDR1 WNHNN, CDR2 SYGVQD (reference sequence).

The genes are TRBV10-1 and TRBJ1-5; no clear D gene. This TCR came from a woman in her 70s with acute or convalescent COVID-19. Material: peripheral blood. CDR3 nucleotides: TGCGCCAGCAGTGAACACCTGAGAAGGGAGAGGAATCAGCCCCAGCATTTT. Residues: CASSEHLRRERNQPQHF.